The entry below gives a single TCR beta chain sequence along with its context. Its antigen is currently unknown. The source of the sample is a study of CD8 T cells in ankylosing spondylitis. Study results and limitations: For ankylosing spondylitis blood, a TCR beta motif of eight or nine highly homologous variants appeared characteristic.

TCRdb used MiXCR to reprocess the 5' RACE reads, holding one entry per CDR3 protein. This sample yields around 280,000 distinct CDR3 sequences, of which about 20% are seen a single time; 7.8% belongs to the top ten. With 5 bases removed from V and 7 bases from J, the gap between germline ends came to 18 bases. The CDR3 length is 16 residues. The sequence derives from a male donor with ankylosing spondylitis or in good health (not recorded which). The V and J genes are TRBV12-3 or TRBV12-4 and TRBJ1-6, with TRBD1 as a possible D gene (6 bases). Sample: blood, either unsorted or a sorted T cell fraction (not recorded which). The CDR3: CASSHGGGLRNSPLHF. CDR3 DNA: TGTGCCAGCAGTCACGGAGGGGGGTTACGGAATTCACCCCTCCACTTT.